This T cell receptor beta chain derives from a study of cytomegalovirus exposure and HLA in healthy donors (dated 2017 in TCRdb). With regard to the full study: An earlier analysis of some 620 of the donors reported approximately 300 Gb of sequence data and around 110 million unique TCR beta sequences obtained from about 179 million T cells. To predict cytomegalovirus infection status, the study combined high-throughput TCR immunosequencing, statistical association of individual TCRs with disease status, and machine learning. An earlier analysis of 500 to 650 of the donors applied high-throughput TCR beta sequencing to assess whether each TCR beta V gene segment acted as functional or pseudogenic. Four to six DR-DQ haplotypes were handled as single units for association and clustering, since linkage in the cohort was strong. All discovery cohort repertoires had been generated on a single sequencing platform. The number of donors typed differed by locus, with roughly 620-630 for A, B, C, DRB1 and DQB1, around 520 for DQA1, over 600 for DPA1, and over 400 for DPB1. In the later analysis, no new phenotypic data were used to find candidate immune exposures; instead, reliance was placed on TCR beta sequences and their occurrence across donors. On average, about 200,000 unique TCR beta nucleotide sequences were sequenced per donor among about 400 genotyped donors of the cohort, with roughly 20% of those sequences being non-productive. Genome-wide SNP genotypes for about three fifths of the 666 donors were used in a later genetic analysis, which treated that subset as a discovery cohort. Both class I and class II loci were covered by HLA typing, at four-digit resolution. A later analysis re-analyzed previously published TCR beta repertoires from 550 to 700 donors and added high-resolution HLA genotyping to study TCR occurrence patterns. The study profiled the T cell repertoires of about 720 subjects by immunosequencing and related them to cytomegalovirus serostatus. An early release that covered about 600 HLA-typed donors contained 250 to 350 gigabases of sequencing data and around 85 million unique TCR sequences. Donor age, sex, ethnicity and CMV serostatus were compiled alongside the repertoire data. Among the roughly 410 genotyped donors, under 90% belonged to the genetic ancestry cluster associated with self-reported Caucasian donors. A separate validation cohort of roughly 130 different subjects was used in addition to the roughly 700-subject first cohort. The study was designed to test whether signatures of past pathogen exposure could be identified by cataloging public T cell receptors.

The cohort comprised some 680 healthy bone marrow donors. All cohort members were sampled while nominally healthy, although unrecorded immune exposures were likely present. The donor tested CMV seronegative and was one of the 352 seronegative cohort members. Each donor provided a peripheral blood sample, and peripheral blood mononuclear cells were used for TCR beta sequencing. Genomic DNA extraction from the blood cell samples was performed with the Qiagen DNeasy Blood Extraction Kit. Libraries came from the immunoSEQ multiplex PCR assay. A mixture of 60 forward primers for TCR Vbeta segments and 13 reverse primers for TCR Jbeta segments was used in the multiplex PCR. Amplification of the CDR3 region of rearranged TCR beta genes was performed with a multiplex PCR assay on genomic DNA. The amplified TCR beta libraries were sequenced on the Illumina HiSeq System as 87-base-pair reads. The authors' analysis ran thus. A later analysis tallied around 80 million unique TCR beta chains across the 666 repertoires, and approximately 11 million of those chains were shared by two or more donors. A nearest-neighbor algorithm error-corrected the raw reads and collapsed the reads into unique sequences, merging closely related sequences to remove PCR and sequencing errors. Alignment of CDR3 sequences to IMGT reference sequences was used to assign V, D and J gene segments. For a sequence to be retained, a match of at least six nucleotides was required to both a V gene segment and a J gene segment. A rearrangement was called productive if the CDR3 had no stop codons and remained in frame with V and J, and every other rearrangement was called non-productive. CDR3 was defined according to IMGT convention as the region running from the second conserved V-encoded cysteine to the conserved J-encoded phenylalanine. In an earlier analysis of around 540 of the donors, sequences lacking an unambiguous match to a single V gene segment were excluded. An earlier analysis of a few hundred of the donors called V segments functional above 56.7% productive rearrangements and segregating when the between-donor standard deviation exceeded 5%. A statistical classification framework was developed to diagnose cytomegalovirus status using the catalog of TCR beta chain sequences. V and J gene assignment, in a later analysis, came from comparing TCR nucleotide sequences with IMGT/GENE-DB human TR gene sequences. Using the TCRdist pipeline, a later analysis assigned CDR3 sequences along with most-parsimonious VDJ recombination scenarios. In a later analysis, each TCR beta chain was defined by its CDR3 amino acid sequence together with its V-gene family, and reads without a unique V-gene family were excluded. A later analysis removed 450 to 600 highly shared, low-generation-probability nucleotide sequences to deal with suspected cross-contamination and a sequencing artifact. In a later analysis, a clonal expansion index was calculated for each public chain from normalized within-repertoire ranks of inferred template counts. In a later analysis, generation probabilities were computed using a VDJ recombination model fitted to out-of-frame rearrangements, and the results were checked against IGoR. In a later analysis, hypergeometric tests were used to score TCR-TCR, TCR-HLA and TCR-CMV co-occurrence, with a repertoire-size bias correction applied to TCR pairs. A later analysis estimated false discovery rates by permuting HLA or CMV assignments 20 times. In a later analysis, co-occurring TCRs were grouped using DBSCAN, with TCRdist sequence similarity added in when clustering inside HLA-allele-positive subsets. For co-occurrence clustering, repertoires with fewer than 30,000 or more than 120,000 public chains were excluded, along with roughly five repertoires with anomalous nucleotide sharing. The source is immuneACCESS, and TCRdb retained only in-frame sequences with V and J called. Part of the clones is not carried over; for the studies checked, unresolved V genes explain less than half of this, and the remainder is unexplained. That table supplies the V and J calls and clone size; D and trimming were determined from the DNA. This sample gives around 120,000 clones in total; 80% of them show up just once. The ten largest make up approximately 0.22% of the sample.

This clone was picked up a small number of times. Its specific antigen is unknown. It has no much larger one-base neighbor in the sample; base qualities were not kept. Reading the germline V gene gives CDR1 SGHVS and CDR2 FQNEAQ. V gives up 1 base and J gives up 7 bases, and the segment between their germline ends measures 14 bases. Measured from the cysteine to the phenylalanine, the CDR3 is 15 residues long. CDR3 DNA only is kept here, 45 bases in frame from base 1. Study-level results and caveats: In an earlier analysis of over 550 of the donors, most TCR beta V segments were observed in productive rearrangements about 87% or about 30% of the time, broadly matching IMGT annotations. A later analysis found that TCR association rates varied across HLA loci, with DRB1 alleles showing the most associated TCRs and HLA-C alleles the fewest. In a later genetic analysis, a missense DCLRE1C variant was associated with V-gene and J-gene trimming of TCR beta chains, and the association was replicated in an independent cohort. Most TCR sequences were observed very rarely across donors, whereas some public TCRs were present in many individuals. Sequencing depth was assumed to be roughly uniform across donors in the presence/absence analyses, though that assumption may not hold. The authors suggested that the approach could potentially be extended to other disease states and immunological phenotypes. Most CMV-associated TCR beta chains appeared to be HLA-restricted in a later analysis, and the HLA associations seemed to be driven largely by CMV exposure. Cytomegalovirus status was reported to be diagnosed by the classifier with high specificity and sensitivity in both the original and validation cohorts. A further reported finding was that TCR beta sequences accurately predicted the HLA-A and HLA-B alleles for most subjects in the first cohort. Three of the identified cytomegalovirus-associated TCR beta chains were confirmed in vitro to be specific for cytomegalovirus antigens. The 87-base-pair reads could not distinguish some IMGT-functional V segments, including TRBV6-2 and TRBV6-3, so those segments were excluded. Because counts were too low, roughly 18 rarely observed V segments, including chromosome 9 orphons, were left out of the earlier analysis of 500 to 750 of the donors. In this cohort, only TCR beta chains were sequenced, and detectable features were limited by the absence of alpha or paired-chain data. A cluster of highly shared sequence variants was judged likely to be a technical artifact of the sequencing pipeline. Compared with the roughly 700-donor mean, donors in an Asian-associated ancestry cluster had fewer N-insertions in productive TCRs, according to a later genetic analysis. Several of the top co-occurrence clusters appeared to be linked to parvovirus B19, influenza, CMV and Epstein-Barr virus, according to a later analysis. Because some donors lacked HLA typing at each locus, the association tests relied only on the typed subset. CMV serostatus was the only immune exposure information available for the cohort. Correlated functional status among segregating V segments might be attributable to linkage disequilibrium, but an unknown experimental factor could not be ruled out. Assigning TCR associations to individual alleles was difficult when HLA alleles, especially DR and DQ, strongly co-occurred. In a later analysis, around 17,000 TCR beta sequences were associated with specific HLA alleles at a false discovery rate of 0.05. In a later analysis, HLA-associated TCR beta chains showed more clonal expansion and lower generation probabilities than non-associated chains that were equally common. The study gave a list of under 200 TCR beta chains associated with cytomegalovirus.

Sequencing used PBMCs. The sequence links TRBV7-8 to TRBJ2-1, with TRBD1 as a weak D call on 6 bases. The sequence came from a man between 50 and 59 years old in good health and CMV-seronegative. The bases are TGTGCCAGCAGCTTAGGGACAGCGAAAGGGAATGAGCAGTTCTTC. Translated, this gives CASSLGTAKGNEQFF.